Listed below are T cell receptor beta chains from one sample, sequenced in a study of blood T cell repertoires in COVID-19. Data came from immunoSEQ multiplex PCR; TCRdb stores just in-frame clones and leaves some out. The table lists about 300,000 clones, about nine tenths of them singletons, with about 2.6% in the top ten. The specimen sequenced was PBMCs or T cells enriched from blood (not recorded which). The receptors stem from a woman younger than 30 who had recovered from COVID-19. Both conserved end residues are part of each CDR3. A D gene is named only where the DNA matches it firmly. A clone size is listed for some rows: how often the clone was seen (once, few, many), or a class if it is expanded.

j_gene	abundance	v_gene	d_gene	CDR3aa	CDR3nt
TRBJ1-5	-	TRBV27	-	CASSFRGPGGNQPQHF	TGTGCCAGCAGTTTTCGGGGTCCCGGCGGCAATCAGCCCCAGCATTTT
TRBJ2-7	-	TRBV27	-	CASRNGQTSYEQYF	TGTGCCAGCAGAAATGGACAGACTTCCTACGAGCAGTACTTC
TRBJ2-3	-	TRBV6-2/TRBV6-3	-	CASSSVGADTQYF	TGTGCCAGCAGTTCGGTAGGGGCAGATACGCAGTATTTT
TRBJ2-7	-	TRBV5-5	-	CASSGGDTYEQYF	TGTGCCAGCTCTGGCGGGGATACCTACGAGCAGTACTTC
TRBJ2-7	-	TRBV28	-	CASKSGGNRNEQYF	TGTGCCAGCAAGTCGGGCGGGAATAGGAACGAGCAGTACTTC
TRBJ1-2	-	TRBV7-2	TRBD1	CAIETGQVYGYTF	TGTGCCATCGAGACAGGGCAGGTTTATGGCTACACCTTC
TRBJ2-7	once	TRBV19	-	CASSASRGYYEQYF	TGTGCCAGTAGTGCGAGCAGGGGATACTACGAGCAGTACTTC
TRBJ2-1	-	TRBV11-2	-	CASSLVVAYIRNEQFF	TGTGCCAGCAGCTTAGTTGTAGCGTACATCCGGAATGAGCAGTTCTTC
TRBJ2-7	once	TRBV7-2	-	CASSNGLLYEQYF	TGTGCCAGCAGTAATGGACTGCTCTACGAGCAGTACTTC
TRBJ1-6	once	TRBV3-1/TRBV3-2	-	CASSQDQWVGGSYNSPLHF	TGTGCCAGCAGCCAAGATCAATGGGTAGGGGGCTCCTATAATTCACCCCTCCACTTT
TRBJ2-7	-	TRBV18	TRBD1	CASSPPMGQGARPQYF	TGTGCCAGCTCACCACCGATGGGGCAGGGGGCGCGCCCGCAGTACTTC
TRBJ2-5	-	TRBV20-1	-	CRGRSGETQYF	TGCAGGGGGAGGTCAGGTGAGACCCAGTACTTC
TRBJ1-4	-	TRBV28	TRBD1	CASSSMGQGGTNEKLFF	TGTGCCAGCAGTTCCATGGGACAGGGTGGAACTAATGAAAAACTGTTTTTT
TRBJ2-2	-	TRBV18	-	CASSGQNTGELFF	TGTGCCAGCTCGGGCCAGAACACCGGGGAGCTGTTTTTT
TRBJ1-2	-	TRBV6-5	-	CASTSAGRNYGYTF	TGTGCCAGCACCTCGGCGGGAAGAAACTATGGCTACACCTTC
TRBJ1-4	-	TRBV18	-	CASSPREGKGEKLFF	TGTGCCAGCTCACCGAGGGAGGGGAAAGGTGAAAAACTGTTTTTT
TRBJ2-3	-	TRBV4-3	-	CASSRGGPGADTQYF	TGCGCCAGCAGCCGCGGGGGCCCAGGGGCAGATACGCAGTATTTT
TRBJ2-5	-	TRBV9	-	CASSVEDRRAGLETQYF	TGTGCCAGCAGCGTAGAGGATAGGCGCGCGGGGCTAGAGACCCAGTACTTC
TRBJ1-1	-	TRBV5-8	-	CASSLTGMRGKNTEAFF	TGTGCCAGCAGCTTGACAGGGATGAGGGGTAAAAACACTGAAGCTTTCTTT
TRBJ1-5	-	TRBV19	-	CASSIVGGSNQPQHF	TGTGCCAGTAGTATAGTAGGGGGAAGCAATCAGCCCCAGCATTTT
TRBJ1-1	-	TRBV27	TRBD1	CASSEDRENTEAFF	TGTGCCAGCAGCGAGGACAGGGAGAACACTGAAGCTTTCTTT
TRBJ1-5	-	TRBV19	TRBD1	CASSIGFGQGGYSNQPQHF	TGTGCCAGTAGTATAGGGTTTGGTCAGGGGGGATATAGCAATCAGCCCCAGCATTTT
TRBJ1-5	-	TRBV6-4	-	CASAVEEDQPQHF	TGTGCCAGCGCAGTGGAGGAAGATCAGCCCCAGCATTTT
TRBJ1-2	-	TRBV4-3	TRBD1	CASSQDSLKLYGPGQVNYGYTF	TGCGCCAGCAGCCAAGATTCCCTCAAGCTTTATGGACCGGGACAGGTGAACTATGGCTACACCTTC
TRBJ2-7	-	TRBV30	TRBD2	CAWSVQSGAAYEQYF	TGTGCCTGGAGTGTACAAAGCGGGGCTGCCTACGAGCAGTACTTC
TRBJ2-7	-	TRBV20-1	TRBD1	CSASDDRGYEQYF	TGCAGTGCTAGTGACGACAGGGGCTACGAGCAGTACTTC
TRBJ2-5	-	TRBV24-1	TRBD1	CATTDGTAETQYF	TGTGCCACCACCGATGGGACAGCAGAGACCCAGTACTTC
TRBJ1-5	few	TRBV3-1/TRBV3-2	-	CASSQGGSPDQPQHF	TGTGCCAGCAGCCAAGGCGGCAGCCCAGATCAGCCCCAGCATTTT
TRBJ1-6	-	TRBV9	-	CASSPGQTNSPLHF	TGTGCCAGCAGCCCAGGCCAGACCAATTCACCCCTCCACTTT
TRBJ2-7	-	TRBV11-2	-	CASSLDPVLYEQYF	TGTGCCAGCAGCTTAGATCCGGTTCTCTACGAGCAGTACTTC
TRBJ2-1	-	TRBV3-1/TRBV3-2	TRBD2	CASSQILAGGGTYNEQFF	TGTGCCAGCAGCCAAATTCTGGCGGGAGGCGGGACCTACAATGAGCAGTTCTTC
TRBJ1-1	-	TRBV7-6	-	CASSPPQAYNTEAFF	TGTGCCAGCAGCCCCCCACAGGCCTATAACACTGAAGCTTTCTTT
TRBJ2-7	-	TRBV20-1	TRBD2	CSASAAGEEQYF	TGCAGTGCTAGTGCAGCGGGGGAGGAGCAGTACTTC